The next 28 T cell receptor beta chains were all read from a single sample in a study of blood T cells in healthy people across ages. Next came a second PCR, run for about 7 to 11 cycles, which used a sample-barcoded 5' primer along with a J-beta primer mix. TCRdb re-analysed the 5' RACE reads in MiXCR, keeping a single row per CDR3 protein. The table has some 1.4 million distinct CDR3 sequences, 40% to 50% seen once. Sequencing was done on a sample of blood. These receptors came from a woman between 18 and 29 years old in good health.

The chain employs TRBV12-3 or TRBV12-4 and TRBJ2-5; 12 nucleotides match TRBD2. The CDR3 covers 19 residues. V shed 1 base and J 4 bases; nucleotides not matched to a gene: 13. DNA for the CDR3: TGTGCCAGCAGTTTAGACCCGCCTAGCGGGGGGGCAACTCGAGAGACCCAGTACTTC. This translates into CASSLDPPSGGATRETQYF.

This clonotype was seen only once. The V and J genes are TRBV6-2 or TRBV6-3 and TRBJ1-5, with 8 bases aligning to TRBD1. Germline lookup yields CDR1 MNHEY and CDR2 SVGEGT. The CDR3 loop spans 15 amino acids. After removal of 2 bases from V and 6 bases from J, the junction contained 6 bases not matched to a gene. The CDR3 DNA reads TGTGCCAGCAGTTACGCAGGACAGGGTGGTCAGCCCCAGCATTTT. It encodes CASSYAGQGGQPQHF.

The gene calls are TRBV14 and TRBJ2-2, with unresolved D. Looked up from germline, CDR1 is SGHDN and CDR2 is FVKESK. The germline V and J ends were trimmed by 3 bases and 0 bases, with 5 bases remaining between them. CDR3 size: 14 residues. For the CDR3, the DNA is TGTGCCAGCAGCCAGGACGCGAACACCGGGGAGCTGTTTTTT. This codes for CASSQDANTGELFF.

Turning to this clonotype: A much larger clone lies a single base off, so this may be a read error. This chain connects TRBV7-3 to TRBJ1-2; TRBD1 is a possible D gene (5 bases). CDR3 size: 14 residues. Germline V gene data show CDR1 as SGHTA and CDR2 as FQGTGA. The CDR3 sequence: CAGSPSAGNYGYTF. As DNA, the CDR3 is TGTGCCGGCAGCCCTTCCGCAGGGAACTATGGCTACACCTTC.

This clonotype was detected a few times. This chain links TRBV6-6 with TRBJ2-5; no reliable D call. This CDR3 contains 15 residues. Trimming removed 0 bases at V and 2 bases at J, with 10 bases between. Germline V gives CDR1 MNHNY, CDR2 SVGAGI (reference sequence). The CDR3 sequence: CASSYSVGRQETQYF. CDR3 bases: TGTGCCAGCAGTTACTCGGTAGGCCGACAAGAGACCCAGTACTTC.

The chain is built from TRBV6-4 and TRBJ2-4; 7 nucleotides align to TRBD1. Gene TRBJ2-7 matches the end of the DNA better, so the J call may be wrong. This CDR3 is 21 amino acids long. Germline CDR1 reads MRHNA; CDR2 reads SNTAGT. The CDR3 region is CASSVNRGNYYYYYYHYEQYF. The CDR3 DNA reads TGTGCCAGCAGTGTTAACAGGGGAAACTACTACTACTACTACTACCACTACGAGCAGTACTTC.

The rearrangement links TRBV11-1 to TRBJ2-1; D ambiguous. Germline CDR1 is SGHAT and CDR2 is FQDESV (reference sequence). V lost 7 bases and J lost 4, with 11 bases in between. The CDR3 has 13 amino acids. The CDR3: CASTPDGYNEQFF. CDR3 DNA: TGTGCCAGCACCCCGGACGGGTACAATGAGCAGTTCTTC.

The gene calls are TRBV20-1 and TRBJ2-7; 7 bases agree with TRBD2. Germline V gives CDR1 DFQATT, CDR2 SNEGSKA (reference sequence). V shed 3 bases, J shed 0 bases, and the junction held 2 bases outside the gene matches. There are 13 residues in the CDR3. As DNA, the CDR3 is TGCAGTGCTAGGGGGGGGGTCTCCTACGAGCAGTACTTC. Its protein is CSARGGVSYEQYF.

The chain uses TRBV5-1 and TRBJ2-1, with 7 nucleotides matching TRBD1. The CDR3 extends over 14 amino acids. From germline, CDR1 is SGHRS and CDR2 YFSETQ. V shed 7 bases and J 10 bases; nucleotides not matched to a gene: 14. CDR3 sequence (DNA): TGCGCCAGCGGTCCTCGGGACAGCCTCTACGAGCAGTTCTTC. Amino acids: CASGPRDSLYEQFF.

The CDR3 loop reads CASSPGDRVEGEQFF. For the CDR3, the DNA is TGCGCCAGCAGCCCCGGGGACAGGGTAGAGGGTGAGCAGTTCTTC. V and J are TRBV5-1 and TRBJ2-1, with 9 bases matching TRBD1. From germline, CDR1 is SGHRS and CDR2 YFSETQ. The CDR3 is 15 amino acids. The V and J ends lost 4 bases and 9 bases, in that order; junction bases with no gene match: 11. Combining the CDR3 with reference TRBV5-1 and TRBJ2-1 gives the whole variable domain KAGVTQTPRYLIKTRGQQVTLSCSPISGHRSVSWYQQTPGQGLQFLFEYFSETQRNKGNFPGRFSGRQFSNSRSEMNVSTLELGDSALYLCASSPGDRVEGEQFFGPGTRLTVL.

This clonotype was picked up many times. The chain links TRBV6-6 to TRBJ1-2; D uncertain. Germline CDR1 and CDR2: MNHNY and SVGAGI (reference sequence). Trimming left V 3 bases short and J 4 bases short, with 3 bases between. This CDR3 spans 11 amino acids. DNA of the CDR3: TGTGCCAGCAGTTATGCCTATGGCTACACCTTC. Translating it yields CASSYAYGYTF.

The chain joins TRBV14 to TRBJ2-7, with 13 bases fitting TRBD2. V lost 1 base, J lost 0 bases, and 3 bases stayed unmatched. The CDR3 spans 17 residues. Germline CDR1 is SGHDN and CDR2 is FVKESK. CDR3 amino acids: CASSQGTSGSVSYEQYF. The CDR3 coding sequence is TGTGCCAGCAGCCAAGGGACTAGCGGGAGTGTCTCCTACGAGCAGTACTTC.

The chain has TRBV28 and TRBJ1-5; D remains ambiguous. From germline, CDR1 is MDHEN and CDR2 SYDVKM. The V gene lost 8 bases and the J gene lost 3 bases, with 11 bases spanning the gap. The CDR3 is made up of 13 amino acids. CDR3 sequence (DNA): TGTGCCAGCGTCCCTGGGCACAATCAGCCCCAGCATTTT. Its translation: CASVPGHNQPQHF.

The chain's CDR3 is CASSVTGGMNQPQHF. CDR3 in DNA: TGCGCCAGCAGCGTGACAGGGGGAATGAATCAGCCCCAGCATTTT. V usage is TRBV5-1 and J usage is TRBJ1-5, with 9 bases aligning to TRBD1. The germline V gene has CDR1 SGHRS and CDR2 YFSETQ. This CDR3 is 15 amino acids long. Losses at the gene ends were 4 bases for V and 4 bases for J; bases not matched to a gene: 6.

V usage is TRBV7-8 and J usage is TRBJ2-3; TRBD2 agrees at 12 bases. This CDR3 is 18 amino acids long. From germline, CDR1 is SGHVS and CDR2 FQNEAQ. The J segment lost 6 bases and the V segment lost 5 bases, leaving 15 bases of the junction unmatched. DNA of the CDR3: TGTGCCAGCAGCCCGTACAGACTAGCGGGGGCCGGGTCGGATACGCAGTATTTT. As protein: CASSPYRLAGAGSDTQYF. The variable domain in full, completed from reference TRBV7-8 and TRBJ2-3, reads GAGVSQSPRYKVAKRGQDVALRCDPISGHVSLFWYQQALGQGPEFLTYFQNEAQLDKSGLPSDRFFAERPEGSVSTLKIQRTQQEDSAVYLCASSPYRLAGAGSDTQYFGPGTRLTVL.

This clonotype has a single count. This may arise from a read error, as a much more abundant clone is one base away. The chain recombines TRBV4-1 with TRBJ2-1, with D tentatively TRBD2 (5 bases). CDR1 and CDR2 (germline): MGHRA, YSYEKL. V was trimmed by 3 bases and J by 5 bases, leaving 11 bases between them. The CDR3 has 14 amino acids. CDR3 protein: CASSHPGLHNEQFF. The CDR3 DNA reads as TGCGCCAGCAGCCACCCCGGACTCCACAATGAGCAGTTCTTC.

The chain combines TRBV10-1 with TRBJ2-3; TRBD2 agrees at 10 bases. CDR1 WNHNN and CDR2 SYGVQD come from the germline V gene (reference sequence). Losses at the gene ends were 2 bases for V and 4 bases for J; bases not matched to a gene: 0. CDR3 length equals 14 residues. The CDR3 region is CASSESGRADTQYF. The CDR3 bases are TGCGCCAGCAGTGAGAGCGGGAGGGCAGATACGCAGTATTTT.

V gene TRBV12-3 or TRBV12-4 combines with J gene TRBJ2-1; D is possibly TRBD2 (5 bases). The CDR3 extends over 14 amino acids. Trimming pared 5 bases from V and 6 bases from J, leaving 14 bases between. CDR3 protein: CASSPRTDPNEQFF. CDR3 nucleotide sequence: TGTGCCAGCAGTCCCAGGACTGACCCCAATGAGCAGTTCTTC.

This clonotype was picked up a small number of times. The V call is TRBV9, the J call TRBJ2-5, with 7 positions matching TRBD1. Trimming cost V 3 bases and J 9 bases; bases outside gene matches: 11. CDR1 and CDR2 (germline): SGDLS, YYNGEE. This CDR3 is built from 14 residues. CDR3 nucleotide sequence: TGTGCCAGCAGCGCCGGGGACAGCGAGAGCGCCCAGTACTTC. Amino acids: CASSAGDSESAQYF. Looking up the rest from reference TRBV9 and TRBJ2-5 gives the full variable domain: DSGVTQTPKHLITATGQRVTLRCSPRSGDLSVYWYQQSLDQGLQFLIQYYNGEERAKGNILERFSAQQFPDLHSELNLSSLELGDSALYFCASSAGDSESAQYFGPGTRLLVL.

A remark on this clonotype: The junction departs from the called germline gene at one end, perhaps through a read error. The rearrangement joins TRBV3-1 to TRBJ2-1; 14 bases are shared with TRBD2. This CDR3 is 19 amino acids long. Germline assignment: CDR1 LGHDT and CDR2 YNNKEL (reference sequence). The CDR3 nucleotides are TGTGCCTGCAGCCAATCCGGGACTAGCGGGAGCACACAGTACAATGAGCAGTTCTTC. Encoded protein: CACSQSGTSGSTQYNEQFF.

This clonotype turned up a few times. V gene TRBV12-3 or TRBV12-4 combines with J gene TRBJ1-2; 7 positions agree with TRBD1. With V trimmed by 7 bases and J by 3 bases, 8 bases remained unmatched. There are 14 residues in the CDR3. CDR3 region: CASTKRDRHYGYTF. The CDR3 region has the DNA TGTGCCAGCACCAAAAGGGACAGACACTATGGCTACACCTTC.

This chain links TRBV6-5 with TRBJ1-1; D is undetermined. Germline values: CDR1 MNHEY, CDR2 SVGAGI. Trimming left V 2 bases short and J 3 bases short, with 19 bases between. The CDR3 spans 17 residues. Here the CDR3 reads CASSYGIRGWDDTEAFF. CDR3 nucleotide sequence: TGTGCCAGCAGTTACGGGATACGGGGTTGGGATGACACTGAAGCTTTCTTT.

The chain is built from TRBV9 and TRBJ2-3; the match to TRBD1 covers 7 bases. Germline V gene data show CDR1 as SGDLS and CDR2 as YYNGEE. V shed 3 bases, J shed 0 bases, and the junction held 4 bases outside the gene matches. The CDR3 contains 15 residues. CDR3 nucleotides: TGTGCCAGCAGCGGAGGGGACAGAAGCACAGATACGCAGTATTTT. It is translated as CASSGGDRSTDTQYF.

In this sample, this clonotype turned up a few times. The V gene is TRBV27, the J gene TRBJ2-6; TRBD1 aligns across 7 bases. Trimming took 4 bases from V and 0 from J; bases not matched to a gene: 12. Looked up from germline, CDR1 is MNHEY and CDR2 is SMNVEV (reference sequence). The CDR3 sequence is 19 residues long. CDR3 sequence: CASSSPGQFITSGANVLTF. CDR3 sequence (DNA): TGTGCCAGCAGTTCGCCGGGACAGTTTATTACCTCTGGGGCCAACGTCCTGACTTTC.

Comments on this clonotype: A much bigger clone sits one base away, suggesting this may be a read error. Here the CDR3 reads CASRQGGCYGYTF. In DNA, the CDR3 is TGTGCCAGCCGCCAGGGCGGCTGCTATGGCTACACCTTC. The chain carries TRBV28 and TRBJ1-2; D might be TRBD1 (5 bases). Deletions cut 8 bases from V and 4 bases from J, with 14 bases between. This CDR3 region has 13 residues. The germline gives CDR1 MDHEN, CDR2 SYDVKM.

This clonotype has ten or more counts. The gene calls are TRBV29-1 and TRBJ2-1, with D possibly being TRBD1 or TRBD2 (5 bases each). CDR1 is SQVTM, CDR2 ANQGSEA, per germline. Trimming shortened V by 6 bases and J by 8 bases, and 14 bases separated the two germline ends. The CDR3 loop spans 12 amino acids. In DNA form, the CDR3 reads TGCAGCGTCGCGAGGGGAAGGGATGAGCAGTTCTTC. The encoded protein is CSVARGRDEQFF.

This clonotype has a single count. The rearrangement links TRBV10-3 to TRBJ2-3; TRBD2 agrees at 11 bases. The CDR3 consists of 16 residues. V gave up 11 bases and J gave up 0 bases; unmatched junction bases: 10. Germline V gives CDR1 ENHRY, CDR2 SYGVKD. Here the CDR3 reads CAAGTSGLTSTDTQYF. Written as DNA, the CDR3 is TGTGCCGCCGGGACTAGCGGACTCACCAGCACAGATACGCAGTATTTT.

This clonotype occurred a few times. The V gene is TRBV27, the J gene TRBJ2-7; TRBD1 matches at 12 bases. Trimming removed 7 bases from V and 2 bases from J; junction bases left unmatched: 6. The CDR3 sequence is 15 residues long. CDR1 is MNHEY and CDR2 is SMNVEV in the germline V gene (reference sequence). The CDR3 loop is CASNPRDRGPYEQYF. The DNA for the CDR3 is TGTGCCAGCAATCCACGGGACAGGGGGCCCTACGAGCAGTACTTC.